This TCR beta chain was retrieved from a study of blood T cell repertoires in COVID-19. Study information: Sample material is recorded as cDNA or gDNA derived from T cells, B-cell-depleted T cells, or PBMCs.

Germline CDR1 and CDR2: MNHEY and SVGAGI. This CDR3 is built from 16 residues. Trimming cost V 4 bases and J 4 bases, with 19 bases left between them. In the original analysis: Scientists estimated how many nucleated cells there were by amplifying reference gene primers. This table comes from immunoSEQ multiplex PCR, and its TCRdb copy is limited to in-frame clones, with some not included. That table gives V, J and clone size, and the DNA gave D and trimming. The profile shows some 200,000 clones, about 86% of them singletons. This clone was counted only a few times. The chain employs TRBV6-5 and TRBJ1-2; the D gene is possibly TRBD1 (6 bases). Sequenced input: peripheral blood. This clonotype was obtained from a young man with active or convalescent COVID-19. The CDR3 spells CASSSGGSGAGYGYTF. The CDR3 bases are TGTGCCAGCAGTTCGGGGGGCAGCGGCGCCGGCTATGGCTACACCTTC.